The sequence of this TCR beta chain was determined in a study of radiation and T cells in renal cell carcinoma. Study results and limitations: From baseline, blood top tumor clonotypes peaked at 2 weeks post-radiation. Baseline intratumoral clonotype presence is unknown without pretreatment biopsies.

Sample time point: blood 4 weeks post-SBRT, at nephrectomy. The treatment was: 15 Gy SBRT to primary tumor, nephrectomy 4 weeks later. Nephrectomy followed 15 Gy stereotactic body radiation by 4 weeks. After SBRT, blood was collected at 2 and 4 weeks, plus baseline. Details on this clone: Its antigen remains unidentified.

The germline gives CDR1 SGHNT, CDR2 YENEEA. V gave up 4 bases and J gave up 6 bases; unmatched junction bases: 5. CDR3 length: 14 residues. Sequenced by immunoSEQ multiplex PCR; TCRdb stores in-frame clones only, minus some. The sample carries some 100,000 clones, roughly 88% recorded once. The sample was blood, taken from a patient whose treatment included radiotherapy and nephrectomy. This sequence joins TRBV11-3 and TRBJ2-2, with 7 bases lining up with TRBD1. This TCR was recovered from a man aged 60-69 years with renal cell carcinoma. The CDR3 DNA follows: TGTGCCAGCAGCTCCCCAGGGGGAGCCGGGGAGCTGTTTTTT. It codes for CASSSPGGAGELFF.